The 18 T cell receptor beta chains below all came from one sample that was sequenced in a study of CD8 T cells in Susac syndrome. Random hexamers served to reverse transcribe roughly 0.45 to 1 ug RNA. TCRdb re-called the immunoSEQ multiplex PCR reads with MiXCR, one entry per CDR3 protein. The sample records 400,000 or so distinct CDR3 sequences, 85% being singletons. Material for sequencing was CD8+ T cells from PBMCs. These receptors came from a human donor with multiple sclerosis.

The chain joins TRBV6-1 to TRBJ1-1, with unresolved D. Deletions cut 2 bases from V and 5 bases from J, with 9 bases between. Germline CDR1 and CDR2: MNHNS and SASEGT. This CDR3 is 13 amino acids long. The CDR3 protein is CASSELPPTEAFF. The CDR3 DNA reads as TGTGCCAGCAGTGAACTCCCCCCGACTGAAGCTTTCTTT.

This clonotype was observed once. The rearrangement links TRBV27 to TRBJ1-1; possible D gene TRBD1, 5 bases. Germline loops: CDR1 MNHEY, CDR2 SMNVEV (reference sequence). The CDR3 is made up of 15 amino acids. V shed 5 bases and J shed 6 bases, with 19 bases lying between them. As DNA, the CDR3 is TGTGCCAGCAGTCCTAGGGGAGGGTTTTGGTCTGAAGCTTTCTTT. It translates to CASSPRGGFWSEAFF.

This chain connects TRBV19 to TRBJ1-2, with a possible D match to TRBD1 (5 bases). The CDR3 is 15 residues long. Looked up from germline, CDR1 is LNHDA and CDR2 is SQIVND (reference sequence). Trimming took off 0 bases at V and 1 base at J, with 9 bases between the two ends. The CDR3: CASSIDPTDNYGYTF. The CDR3 DNA follows: TGTGCCAGTAGTATAGATCCGACAGATAACTATGGCTACACCTTC.

The rearrangement links TRBV6-2 or TRBV6-3 to TRBJ2-7; TRBD2 matches at 8 bases. The V segment lost 2 bases and the J segment 0 bases; nucleotides outside the gene matches: 3. CDR3 length equals 15 residues. Germline assignment: CDR1 MNHEY and CDR2 SVGEGT. The DNA for the CDR3 is TGTGCCAGCAGTTACCCGAGCGGGAGCTCCTACGAGCAGTACTTC. As protein: CASSYPSGSSYEQYF.

This clonotype was detected only a few times. The chain is built from TRBV6-2 or TRBV6-3 and TRBJ1-1; 9 bases match TRBD1. Per germline, CDR1 MNHEY and CDR2 SVGEGT. The CDR3 has 15 residues. With 1 base clipped from V and 1 base from J, the junction kept 1 base outside the gene matches. The CDR3 region has the DNA TGTGCCAGCAGTTACTTGGGACAGGGGAACACTGAAGCTTTCTTT. This codes for CASSYLGQGNTEAFF.

This clonotype was detected only a few times. The genes are TRBV29-1 and TRBJ2-7, with D maybe TRBD1 (6 bases). This CDR3 spans 13 amino acids. V lost 4 bases and J 3 bases, leaving 13 bases between the germline ends. Germline CDR1 reads SQVTM; CDR2 reads ANQGSEA. The CDR3 DNA follows: TGCAGCGTTGCACAGGGAATCATCTACGAGCAGTACTTC. Residues: CSVAQGIIYEQYF.

CDR3 DNA sequence: TGTGCCAGCTGGGGCCTGATTAAGGGACAACCTAATGAAAAACTGTTTTTT. It encodes CASWGLIKGQPNEKLFF. V gene TRBV12-3 or TRBV12-4 combines with J gene TRBJ1-4; possible D gene TRBD1, 6 bases. The CDR3 totals 17 residues. Trimming removed 8 bases from V and 3 bases from J, with 22 bases in between.

This sequence joins TRBV7-6 and TRBJ2-3, with 8 bases identical to TRBD2. Trimming removed 1 base from V and 4 bases from J; junction bases left unmatched: 10. Germline CDR1 and CDR2: SGHVS and FNYEAQ. This CDR3 contains 17 residues. CDR3 DNA: TGTGCCAGCAGCTTAGGTTCGGGCGGGGGGTCGGCAGATACGCAGTATTTT. This translates into CASSLGSGGGSADTQYF.

The rearrangement links TRBV6-2 or TRBV6-3 to TRBJ2-3; D is undetermined. Germline assignment: CDR1 MNHEY and CDR2 SVGEGT. CDR3 length equals 11 residues. V lost 2 bases and J 10 bases, leaving 7 bases between the germline ends. CDR3 region: CASSYPGPQYF. CDR3 in DNA: TGTGCCAGCAGTTACCCTGGACCGCAGTATTTT.

The V gene is TRBV7-9, the J gene TRBJ2-6, with TRBD2 identical over 9 bases. The V and J ends lost 6 bases and 0 bases, in that order; junction bases with no gene match: 9. The CDR3 consists of 18 residues. From germline, CDR1 is SEHNR and CDR2 FQNEAQ (reference sequence). As DNA, the CDR3 is TGTGCCAGCAGGTTGGGACTAGCCGCTAGCTCTGGGGCCAACGTCCTGACTTTC. Translation: CASRLGLAASSGANVLTF.

The CDR3 nucleotides read TGTGCCAGCTCAAACAGAGATGCCCGAGGTCCGGCGGAACCCTACGAGCAGTACTTC. Translating it yields CASSNRDARGPAEPYEQYF. This chain joins TRBV18 and TRBJ2-7; D not resolved. V was pared by 5 bases and J by 2 bases, with 28 bases between. In germline, CDR1 is KGHSH, CDR2 LQKENI. The CDR3 sequence is 19 residues long.

This chain connects TRBV27 to TRBJ1-4; 7 nucleotides align to TRBD1. Germline CDR1 and CDR2: MNHEY and SMNVEV (reference sequence). The CDR3 is 15 residues long. Germline trimming cut 8 bases from V and 5 bases from J; bases unmatched to any gene: 11. Here the CDR3 DNA reads TGTGCCAGCCGATTCACAGGGGATGAGAATGAAAAACTGTTTTTT. Amino acids: CASRFTGDENEKLFF.

J is TRBJ2-7 and V is TRBV27; a possible D gene is TRBD2 (6 bases). This CDR3 has 12 residues. Germline CDR1 MNHEY, CDR2 SMNVEV (reference sequence). With 4 bases removed from V and 6 bases from J, the gap between germline ends came to 10 bases. The CDR3 nucleotides read TGTGCCAGCAGTTGGGACGGGAGCGAGCAGTACTTC. Its translation: CASSWDGSEQYF.

The gene calls are TRBV5-4 and TRBJ2-7; no definite D call. Per germline, CDR1 SGHNT and CDR2 YYREEE (reference sequence). V was pared by 3 bases and J by 3 bases, with 13 bases between. The CDR3 is made up of 14 amino acids. The CDR3 coding sequence is TGTGCCAGCAGCTGGTATGCTACGGGCTACGAGCAGTACTTC. Its translation: CASSWYATGYEQYF.

The J gene is TRBJ2-7, the V gene TRBV29-1; 11 positions agree with TRBD2. The CDR3 runs to 13 residues. V was clipped by 2 bases and J by 4 bases; unmatched bases: 1. Germline V gene lookup returns CDR1 SQVTM and CDR2 ANQGSEA. CDR3 amino acids: CSVETSGRYEQYF. The CDR3 DNA reads TGCAGCGTTGAAACTAGCGGGAGATACGAGCAGTACTTC.

The chain is built from TRBV19 and TRBJ2-3; 12 bases align to TRBD2. The germline CDR1 and CDR2 sequences are LNHDA and SQIVND (reference sequence). Unmatched junction bases numbered 7, after V lost 6 bases and J lost 6 bases. This CDR3 contains 15 residues. CDR3 amino acids: CASRDGLAGGDTQYF. CDR3 DNA: TGTGCCAGTAGAGACGGGCTAGCGGGAGGGGATACGCAGTATTTT.

The V and J genes are TRBV20-1 and TRBJ2-7; TRBD2 aligns across 7 bases. The CDR3 has 16 residues. V was pared by 0 bases and J by 1 base, with 9 bases of the junction left unmatched. Germline V CDR1 and CDR2: DFQATT, SNEGSKA (reference sequence). The CDR3 region is CSARDRSSGRSYEQYF. The CDR3 DNA is TGCAGTGCTAGAGATCGGAGTAGCGGGCGATCCTACGAGCAGTACTTC.

The chain joins TRBV6-2 or TRBV6-3 to TRBJ2-7; TRBD1 matches 8 bases. Per germline, CDR1 MNHEY and CDR2 SVGEGT. CDR3 length equals 17 residues. V lost 0 bases and J lost 5; bases outside the gene matches: 12. The CDR3 is CASSYSGLPTGVDEQYF. The CDR3 DNA reads as TGTGCCAGCAGTTACTCTGGACTGCCGACAGGGGTGGACGAGCAGTACTTC.